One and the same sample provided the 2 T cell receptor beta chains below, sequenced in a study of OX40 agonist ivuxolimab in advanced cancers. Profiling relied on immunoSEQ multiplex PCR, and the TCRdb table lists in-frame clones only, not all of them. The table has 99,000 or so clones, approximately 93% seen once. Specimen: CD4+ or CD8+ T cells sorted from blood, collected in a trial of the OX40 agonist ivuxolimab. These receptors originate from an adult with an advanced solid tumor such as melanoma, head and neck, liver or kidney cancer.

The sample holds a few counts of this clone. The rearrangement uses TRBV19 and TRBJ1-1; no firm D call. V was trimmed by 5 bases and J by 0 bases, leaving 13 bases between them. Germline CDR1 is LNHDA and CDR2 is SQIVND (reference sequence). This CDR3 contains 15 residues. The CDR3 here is CASSPQERMNTEAFF. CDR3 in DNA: TGTGCCAGTAGTCCCCAAGAGAGGATGAACACTGAAGCTTTCTTT. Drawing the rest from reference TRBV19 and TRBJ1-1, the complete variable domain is DGGITQSPKYLFRKEGQNVTLSCEQNLNHDAMYWYRQDPGQGLRLIYYSQIVNDFQKGDIAEGYSVSREKKESFPLTVTSAQKNPTAFYLCASSPQERMNTEAFFGQGTRLTVV.

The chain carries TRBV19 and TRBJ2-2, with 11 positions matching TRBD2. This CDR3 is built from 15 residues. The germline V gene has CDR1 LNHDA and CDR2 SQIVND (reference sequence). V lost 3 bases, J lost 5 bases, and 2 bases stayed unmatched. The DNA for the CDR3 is TGTGCCAGTAGTATGAGACTAGCGGGAACCGGGGAGCTGTTTTTT. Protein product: CASSMRLAGTGELFF.